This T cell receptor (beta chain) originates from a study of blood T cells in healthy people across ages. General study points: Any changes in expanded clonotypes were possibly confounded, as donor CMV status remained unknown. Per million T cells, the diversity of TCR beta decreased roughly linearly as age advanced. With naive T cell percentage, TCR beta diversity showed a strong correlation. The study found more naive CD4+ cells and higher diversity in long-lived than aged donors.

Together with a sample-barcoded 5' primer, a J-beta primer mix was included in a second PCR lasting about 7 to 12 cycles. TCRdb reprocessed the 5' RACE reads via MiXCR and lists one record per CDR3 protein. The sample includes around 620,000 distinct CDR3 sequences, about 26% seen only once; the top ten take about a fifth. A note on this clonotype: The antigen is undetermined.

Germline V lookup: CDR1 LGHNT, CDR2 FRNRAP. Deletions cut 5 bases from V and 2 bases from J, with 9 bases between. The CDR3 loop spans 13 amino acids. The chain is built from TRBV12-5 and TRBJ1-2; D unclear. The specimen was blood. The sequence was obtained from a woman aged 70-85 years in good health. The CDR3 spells CASGQQINYGYTF. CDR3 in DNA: TGTGCTAGTGGTCAACAGATCAACTATGGCTACACCTTC. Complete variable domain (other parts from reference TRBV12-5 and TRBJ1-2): DARVTQTPRHKVTEMGQEVTMRCQPILGHNTVFWYRQTMMQGLELLAYFRNRAPLDDSGMPKDRFSAEMPDATLATLKIQPSEPRDSAVYFCASGQQINYGYTFGSGTRLTVV.